The 32 T cell receptor beta chains presented below share a single source sample, sequenced in a study of OX40 agonist ivuxolimab in advanced cancers. Libraries were constructed by the immunoSEQ multiplex PCR assay. The table comes from immuneACCESS by way of TCRdb, which keeps in-frame sequences with V and J called. Part of the clones is missing from these tables; in studies checked, under half for an unresolved V gene and the rest for unknown reasons. For this sample the table gives 45,000 to 60,000 clones, of which 90% to 95% were detected only once. Clones ranked in the top ten supply roughly an eighth of the sample. The material sequenced was CD4+ or CD8+ T cells sorted from blood, taken in a trial of the OX40 agonist ivuxolimab. These receptors were taken from an adult with an advanced solid tumor such as melanoma, head and neck, liver or kidney cancer.

A single count supports this clone. This chain joins TRBV6-1 and TRBJ2-5; 8 bases are shared with TRBD2. V was clipped by 7 bases and J by 7 bases; unmatched bases: 14. There are 15 residues in the CDR3. Germline lookup yields CDR1 MNHNS and CDR2 SASEGT. CDR3 sequence: CASTIEAGVGGTQYF. The CDR3 DNA reads TGTGCCAGCACCATAGAAGCGGGAGTCGGAGGGACCCAGTACTTC.

The chain uses TRBV29-1 and TRBJ2-5, with a possible D match to TRBD2 (5 bases). Trimming left V 0 bases short and J 1 base short, with 9 bases between. There are 14 residues in the CDR3. In germline, CDR1 is SQVTM, CDR2 ANQGSEA. The CDR3 DNA reads TGCAGCGTTGAAGATCCAGGAGGCCAAGAGACCCAGTACTTC. It yields the protein CSVEDPGGQETQYF.

This clone occurred once. The chain employs TRBV10-3 and TRBJ1-3; 7 bases are a match to TRBD1. Trimming took 6 bases from V and 2 from J; bases not matched to a gene: 10. Germline V gene sequence: CDR1 ENHRY, CDR2 SYGVKD. The CDR3 covers 16 residues. CDR3 sequence (DNA): TGTGCCATCAGATTGACAGGGAAAAGGACTGGAAACACCATATATTTT. Amino acids: CAIRLTGKRTGNTIYF.

This chain links TRBV19 with TRBJ2-1, with TRBD2 as a possible D gene (5 bases). The CDR3 contains 15 residues. V was shortened by 1 base and J by 0 bases, with 7 bases between the two germline ends. CDR1 is LNHDA, CDR2 SQIVND, per germline (reference sequence). CDR3 DNA: TGTGCCAGTAGTATAGCGGGGAGCTCCTACAATGAGCAGTTCTTC. Translated, it gives CASSIAGSSYNEQFF.

The chain links TRBV10-3 to TRBJ2-1, with 7 nucleotides matching TRBD2. Trimming removed 4 bases from V and 1 base from J; junction bases left unmatched: 7. This CDR3 has 16 residues. Germline V lookup: CDR1 ENHRY, CDR2 SYGVKD. CDR3 coding DNA: TGTGCCATCAGTGGTCGGCTAGCGGAGTCCTACAATGAGCAGTTCTTC. It translates to CAISGRLAESYNEQFF.

This sequence joins TRBV10-3 and TRBJ2-1; D might be TRBD2 (5 bases). The germline CDR1 and CDR2 sequences are ENHRY and SYGVKD. V was shortened by 1 base and J by 5 bases, with 12 bases between the two germline ends. This CDR3 is 15 amino acids long. The DNA for the CDR3 is TGTGCCATCAGTGAGTTTATGCTGACTAACAATGAGCAGTTCTTC. Protein sequence: CAISEFMLTNNEQFF.

The rearrangement uses TRBV2 and TRBJ2-3; TRBD1 is a possible D gene (6 bases). Germline-derived CDR1 and CDR2 are SNHLY and FYNNEI. Deletions cut 6 bases from V and 0 bases from J, with 13 bases between. The CDR3 contains 15 residues. The CDR3 DNA sequence: TGTGCCAGCAGGCGGCTGGGACAAAGCACAGATACGCAGTATTTT. Translated, it gives CASRRLGQSTDTQYF. Combining the CDR3 with reference TRBV2 and TRBJ2-3 gives the whole variable domain EPEVTQTPSHQVTQMGQEVILRCVPISNHLYFYWYRQILGQKVEFLVSFYNNEISEKSEIFDDQFSVERPDGSNFTLKIRSTKLEDSAMYFCASRRLGQSTDTQYFGPGTRLTVL.

The chain has TRBV4-1 and TRBJ2-3, with 10 bases fitting TRBD2. Germline loops: CDR1 MGHRA, CDR2 YSYEKL. The junction had 7 bases not matched to a gene; V was cut back by 1 base and J by 0 bases. The CDR3 sequence is 18 residues long. CDR3 region: CASSQVGGLATSTDTQYF. The CDR3 bases are TGCGCCAGCAGCCAAGTAGGGGGACTAGCGACTAGCACAGATACGCAGTATTTT.

V gene TRBV27 combines with J gene TRBJ2-3; 8 nucleotides align to TRBD1. Germline assignment: CDR1 MNHEY and CDR2 SMNVEV (reference sequence). This CDR3 contains 16 residues. The V segment lost 4 bases and the J segment 4 bases; nucleotides outside the gene matches: 10. CDR3 sequence reads: CASSSIRGRRADTQYF. CDR3 in DNA: TGTGCCAGCAGTTCCATCAGGGGGCGTAGGGCAGATACGCAGTATTTT.

As regards this clone: Other nucleotide sequences in the sample specify the same CDR3. The V call is TRBV7-8, the J call TRBJ1-4, with D uncertain. Deletions cut 3 bases from V and 2 bases from J, with 7 bases between. From germline, CDR1 is SGHVS and CDR2 FQNEAQ. CDR3 size: 14 residues. The chain's CDR3 is CASSLRTTNEKLFF. CDR3 bases: TGTGCCAGCAGCTTGAGGACCACTAATGAAAAACTGTTTTTT.

V gene TRBV5-4 combines with J gene TRBJ1-1; 11 nucleotides agree with TRBD1. The V gene end was trimmed by 4 bases and the J gene end by 3 bases; junction bases not matched to a gene: 8. Per the germline V gene, CDR1 is SGHNT and CDR2 is YYREEE (reference sequence). The CDR3 is made up of 16 amino acids. CDR3 sequence: CASSPGTGGGYTEAFF. DNA of the CDR3: TGTGCCAGCAGCCCAGGGACAGGGGGTGGGTACACTGAAGCTTTCTTT.

This clone has a handful of counts. The J gene is TRBJ1-1, the V gene TRBV5-1; perhaps TRBD1 as D (5 bases). The CDR3 covers 14 residues. CDR1 and CDR2 (germline): SGHRS, YFSETQ. Trimming stripped 0 bases from V and 5 bases from J, with 11 bases between. CDR3 bases: TGCGCCAGCAGCTTGGAAGGGGTAAGAACTGAAGCTTTCTTT. Its protein product is CASSLEGVRTEAFF.

The rearrangement links TRBV9 to TRBJ2-7; 9 nucleotides agree with TRBD1. V gave up 5 bases and J gave up 7 bases; unmatched junction bases: 4. The CDR3 extends over 12 amino acids. Germline CDR1 SGDLS, CDR2 YYNGEE. For the CDR3, the DNA is TGTGCCAGCAGAGGGACAGGGCTAGAGCAGTACTTC. Translation gives CASRGTGLEQYF.

A single count supports this clone. The V call is TRBV28, the J call TRBJ1-2, with D unclear. Germline CDR1 is MDHEN and CDR2 is SYDVKM. There are 14 residues in the CDR3. V was clipped by 6 bases and J by 4 bases, with 15 bases between them. CDR3 protein: CASSLSIGFYGYTF. DNA for the CDR3: TGTGCCAGCAGCCTTAGTATAGGCTTCTATGGCTACACCTTC.

This clone came up once. The V gene is TRBV11-1, the J gene TRBJ2-5, with TRBD1 matching 8 bases. This CDR3 has 14 residues. Per germline, CDR1 SGHAT and CDR2 FQDESV (reference sequence). J gave up 4 bases and V 6 bases, and 7 bases lay outside the gene matches. CDR3 residues: CASSTQGAAETQYF. The CDR3 region has the DNA TGTGCCAGCAGTACCCAGGGGGCTGCAGAGACCCAGTACTTC.

V and J are TRBV28 and TRBJ1-1; D gene unclear. V was cut by 0 bases and J by 0 bases, with 14 bases left in between. Germline lookup yields CDR1 MDHEN and CDR2 SYDVKM. The CDR3 runs 17 residues. The CDR3 sequence: CASSLWGRRGLNTEAFF. CDR3 coding DNA: TGTGCCAGCAGTTTATGGGGTAGGAGAGGGTTGAACACTGAAGCTTTCTTT.

V usage is TRBV2 and J usage is TRBJ2-5; no definite D call. The CDR3 has 14 amino acids. Trimming pared 5 bases from V and 5 bases from J, leaving 15 bases between. The germline CDR1 and CDR2 sequences are SNHLY and FYNNEI. The CDR3 here is CASSLTLVEETQYF. For the CDR3, the DNA is TGTGCCAGCAGTCTTACCCTAGTAGAGGAGACCCAGTACTTC.

The chain couples TRBV7-9 to TRBJ1-2; no definite D call. CDR1 and CDR2 from the germline V gene are SEHNR and FQNEAQ (reference sequence). V was trimmed by 5 bases and J by 8 bases, leaving 12 bases between them. The CDR3 contains 12 residues. The CDR3 loop reads CASSPYSEGYTF. The CDR3 region has the DNA TGTGCCAGCAGCCCTTACAGCGAAGGCTACACCTTC.

The chain links TRBV11-2 to TRBJ2-7, with TRBD1 as a possible D gene (6 bases). Germline V gene sequence: CDR1 SGHAT, CDR2 FQNNGV. The germline V and J ends were trimmed by 1 base and 5 bases, with 18 bases remaining between them. The CDR3 contains 16 residues. The CDR3 is CASSLGHGGGKDEQYF. For the CDR3, the DNA is TGTGCCAGCAGCTTAGGGCATGGGGGCGGAAAGGACGAGCAGTACTTC.

The rearrangement uses TRBV6-6 and TRBJ2-5; no clear D gene. CDR3 size: 11 residues. Germline loops: CDR1 MNHNY, CDR2 SVGAGI (reference sequence). Trimming pared 5 bases from V and 10 bases from J, leaving 11 bases between. The CDR3 nucleotides are TGTGCCAGCAGTACCGGGTTCCGCCAGTACTTC. This translates into CASSTGFRQYF.

The V call is TRBV7-2, the J call TRBJ1-4; D is undetermined. V lost 5 bases, J lost 7 bases, and 14 bases lay in between. This CDR3 has 14 amino acids. The germline gives CDR1 SGHTA, CDR2 FQGNSA. CDR3 bases: TGTGCCAGCAGCCCCGGTCTTAGGACTGAAAAACTGTTTTTT. This codes for CASSPGLRTEKLFF.

This sequence joins TRBV7-3 and TRBJ2-2; D perhaps matches TRBD2 (6 bases). Looked up from germline, CDR1 is SGHTA and CDR2 is FQGTGA. V lost 5 bases and J lost 1, with 11 bases in between. The CDR3 runs 15 residues. The CDR3 region is CASSPLGLNTGELFF. CDR3 nucleotide sequence: TGTGCCAGCAGCCCCCTGGGACTGAACACCGGGGAGCTGTTTTTT.

This chain joins TRBV5-1 and TRBJ1-1; D is ambiguous. This CDR3 is built from 16 residues. In germline, CDR1 is SGHRS, CDR2 YFSETQ. Trimming took 3 bases from V and 0 from J, leaving 15 bases between them. In nucleotides, the CDR3 is TGCGCCAGCAGCTGGATGTCCCAGAGACTGAACACTGAAGCTTTCTTT. Residues: CASSWMSQRLNTEAFF.

This clone was recorded a few times. The chain combines TRBV28 with TRBJ1-2, with a tentative D call TRBD1 (5 bases). The CDR3 totals 12 residues. V was trimmed by 3 bases and J by 8 bases, leaving 10 bases between them. Germline V gives CDR1 MDHEN, CDR2 SYDVKM. CDR3 DNA sequence: TGTGCCAGCAGTTTGATTCAGGGCGGCTACACCTTC. Residues: CASSLIQGGYTF.

This clone has only one observation. The rearrangement links TRBV4-1 to TRBJ1-4; D remains unclear. Germline loops: CDR1 MGHRA, CDR2 YSYEKL. The CDR3 is 14 amino acids. V was trimmed by 1 base and J by 8 bases, leaving 11 bases between them. CDR3 sequence: CASSQAPSREKLFF. The CDR3 DNA reads TGCGCCAGCAGCCAAGCCCCGAGCCGGGAAAAACTGTTTTTT.

The chain recombines TRBV15 with TRBJ2-7, with D unclear. Germline V gene lookup returns CDR1 LNHNV and CDR2 YYDKDF (reference sequence). V gave up 0 bases and J gave up 1 base, with 10 bases separating them. The CDR3 runs 15 residues. CDR3 sequence: CATSRDSGPSYEQYF. The CDR3 DNA sequence: TGTGCCACCAGCAGAGATTCGGGCCCATCCTACGAGCAGTACTTC.

The chain has TRBV21-1 and TRBJ1-4; the table calls TRBD1, which could not be checked here. TRBV21-1 is termed a pseudogene. This CDR3 comprises 14 residues. The CDR3 coding sequence is TGTGCCAGCAGCAATGGGCAGAGTAATGAAAAACTGTTTTTT. Its translation is CASSNGQSNEKLFF.

The chain is built from TRBV7-6 and TRBJ2-7; possible D gene TRBD1, 5 bases. CDR3 length equals 15 residues. V dropped 1 base and J dropped 3 bases, with 13 bases sitting between them. Germline V CDR1 and CDR2: SGHVS, FNYEAQ. CDR3 nucleotides: TGTGCCAGCAGCTTAGGAACAGGACACCGCTACGAGCAGTACTTC. Amino acids: CASSLGTGHRYEQYF. The full variable domain, in which reference TRBV7-6 and TRBJ2-7 provide the parts outside the CDR3, is GAGVSQSPRYKVTKRGQDVALRCDPISGHVSLYWYRQALGQGPEFLTYFNYEAQQDKSGLPNDRFSAERPEGSISTLTIQRTEQRDSAMYRCASSLGTGHRYEQYFGPGTRLTVT.

The J gene is TRBJ1-1, the V gene TRBV7-3; no clear D. V lost 3 bases to trimming and J lost 1 base, with 6 bases between them. The CDR3 sequence is 13 residues long. Germline V lookup: CDR1 SGHTA, CDR2 FQGTGA. The CDR3 is CASSFSRNTEAFF. For the CDR3, the DNA is TGTGCCAGCAGCTTCAGTAGGAACACTGAAGCTTTCTTT.

This chain connects TRBV28 to TRBJ1-5, with D maybe TRBD1 (6 bases). The germline gives CDR1 MDHEN, CDR2 SYDVKM. The CDR3 consists of 17 residues. The V and J ends lost 8 bases and 0 bases respectively, with 20 bases between them. CDR3 sequence: CASLRKYRAHSNQPQHF. DNA of the CDR3: TGTGCCAGCCTGAGGAAATACAGGGCCCATAGCAATCAGCCCCAGCATTTT.

The rearrangement uses TRBV10-2 and TRBJ2-5; 10 nucleotides agree with TRBD2. From germline, CDR1 is WSHSY and CDR2 SAAADI. Trimming took 6 bases from V and 2 from J; bases not matched to a gene: 6. The CDR3 extends over 15 amino acids. The CDR3: CASSPLAGVQETQYF. The DNA for the CDR3 is TGCGCCAGCAGCCCTCTAGCGGGGGTACAAGAGACCCAGTACTTC.

V gene TRBV7-9 combines with J gene TRBJ1-1, with D uncertain. The CDR3 length is 13 residues. Germline V gene sequence: CDR1 SEHNR, CDR2 FQNEAQ (reference sequence). Trimming removed 3 bases at V and 2 bases at J, with 7 bases between. The CDR3 loop reads CASSFKANTEAFF. In DNA, the CDR3 is TGTGCCAGCAGCTTTAAGGCTAACACTGAAGCTTTCTTT.